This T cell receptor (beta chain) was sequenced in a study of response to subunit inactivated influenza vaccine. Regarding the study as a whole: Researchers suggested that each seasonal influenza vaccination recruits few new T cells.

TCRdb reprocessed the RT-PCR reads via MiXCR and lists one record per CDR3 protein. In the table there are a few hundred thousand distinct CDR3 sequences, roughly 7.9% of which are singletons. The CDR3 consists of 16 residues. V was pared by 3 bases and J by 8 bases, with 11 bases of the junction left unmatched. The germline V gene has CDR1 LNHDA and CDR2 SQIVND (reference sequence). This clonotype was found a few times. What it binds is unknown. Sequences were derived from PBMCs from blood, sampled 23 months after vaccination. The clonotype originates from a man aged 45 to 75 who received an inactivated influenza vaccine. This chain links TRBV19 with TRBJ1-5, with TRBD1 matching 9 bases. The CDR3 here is CASSIPQGAGGEPQHF. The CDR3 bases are TGTGCCAGTAGTATCCCACAGGGGGCTGGGGGGGAGCCCCAGCATTTT.